The T cell receptor beta chain described here comes from a study of blood T cells in healthy people across ages. After removal of 0 bases from V and 6 bases from J, the junction contained 3 bases not matched to a gene. Germline V gene data show CDR1 as SGHRS and CDR2 as YFSETQ. The CDR3 runs 14 residues. Sample-barcoded 5' priming and a J-beta primer mix drove a second PCR of roughly 6 to 12 cycles. Each CDR3 protein is one row after TCRdb ran MiXCR on the 5' RACE reads. The sample includes about 500,000 distinct CDR3 sequences, approximately 25% of them seen just once. This clonotype was counted between two and nine times. This sample also belongs to another study, concerning T cells of mothers and their children. As that study records: Inherited differences only slightly affect thymic shaping of TCR recombination output.

The receptor's source is a boy under 18 in good health. The J gene is TRBJ2-4, the V gene TRBV5-1; 7 nucleotides match TRBD1. Specimen: blood. CDR3 sequence reads: CASSLGQGPNIQYF. DNA for the CDR3: TGCGCCAGCAGCTTGGGACAGGGCCCAAACATTCAGTACTTC.